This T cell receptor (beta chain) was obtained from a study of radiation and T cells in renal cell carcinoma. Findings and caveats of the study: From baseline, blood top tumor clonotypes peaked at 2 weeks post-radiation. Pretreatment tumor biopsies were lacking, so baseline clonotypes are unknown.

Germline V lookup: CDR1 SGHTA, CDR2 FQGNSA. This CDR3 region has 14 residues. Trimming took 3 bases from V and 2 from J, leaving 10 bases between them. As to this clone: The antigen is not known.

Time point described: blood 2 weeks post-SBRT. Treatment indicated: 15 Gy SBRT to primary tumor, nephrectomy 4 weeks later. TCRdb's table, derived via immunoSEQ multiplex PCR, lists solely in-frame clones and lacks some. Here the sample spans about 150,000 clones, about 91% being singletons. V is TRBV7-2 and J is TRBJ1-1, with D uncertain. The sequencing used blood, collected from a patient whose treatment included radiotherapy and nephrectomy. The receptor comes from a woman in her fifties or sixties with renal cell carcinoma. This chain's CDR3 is CASSFSDSNTEAFF. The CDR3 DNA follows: TGTGCCAGCAGCTTTTCGGATTCTAACACTGAAGCTTTCTTT.